This T cell receptor beta chain emerged from a study of T cells in Graves' hyperthyroidism and ophthalmopathy. Criteria for exclusion of patients were uncontrolled infection, other autoimmune disease, pregnancy or lactation. Study-level points and caveats: Ophthalmopathy onset followed model prediction by a median roughly 6.5 months.

It was RNA transcripts that yielded the amplified TCR beta CDR3 regions. With the HTBI primer set, the TCR CDR3 went through a first round of RT-PCR. Using its own MiXCR run on the multiplex PCR reads, TCRdb lists one record per CDR3 protein. The sample records approximately 300,000 distinct CDR3 sequences, approximately 17% being singletons. This clonotype was recorded a few times. As yet, its antigen is unknown. The sequence was collected from a woman aged 55-75 years with Graves' ophthalmopathy. The sample comprised blood.

CDR3 protein: CASSRQGYNEQFF. CDR3 bases: TGTGCCAGCAGCAGGCAGGGCTACAATGAGCAGTTCTTC. V gene TRBV7-9 combines with J gene TRBJ2-1; perhaps TRBD1 as D (5 bases). V lost 5 bases to trimming and J lost 3 bases, with 8 bases between them. The germline V gene has CDR1 SEHNR and CDR2 FQNEAQ (reference sequence). This CDR3 has 13 amino acids.